This TCR beta chain was retrieved from a study of cytotoxic CD8 clonotypes in ibrutinib-treated CLL. As for the study in general: Enrolment comprised 11 relapsed/refractory and about 14 treatment-naive patients; approximately 18 were IGHV unmutated. Timing of response sample collection was a median around 13 months after treatment start, with a range of 6 to 36. Mean values per sample were some 250,000 productive templates and 93,000 or so productive rearrangements. Study observations and caveats: Ibrutinib response saw clonality rise, and progression saw it return toward baseline.

Concerning this clone: Its antigen is as yet unknown.

The repertoire was sequenced with immunoSEQ multiplex PCR; TCRdb's copy has only in-frame clones and lacks some. The sample has more than 110,000 clones, approximately 90% seen once. The CDR3 loop spans 14 amino acids. The V end lost 6 bases, the J end lost 7 bases, and 22 bases lay between the germline ends. Germline V lookup: CDR1 SQVTM, CDR2 ANQGSEA. This receptor was taken from a human donor with chronic lymphocytic leukemia. Here the sequenced sample was PBMCs, taken after 12 months of ibrutinib treatment. The chain carries TRBV29-1 and TRBJ2-7; no firm D call. The CDR3 coding sequence is TGCAGCGTATCGCGAAGGGTTGGCTCGAGGGAGCAGTACTTC. Its translation is CSVSRRVGSREQYF.